This T cell receptor beta chain is from a study of identifying expanded T cells in peripheral blood. TCRdb keeps only in-frame clones here, not all; method: immunoSEQ multiplex PCR. The top ten clones hold roughly 3.3% of a sample with some 120,000 clones, roughly 84% of them seen once. Germline CDR1 is SGHDN and CDR2 is FVKESK. The V end was cut by 5 bases, the J end by 0 bases, with 7 bases between. CDR3 length: 13 residues. The sequenced material came from blood. V and J are TRBV14 and TRBJ1-2; D unresolved. The TCR was taken from a person aged 18-69 years in good health. The CDR3 here is CASSREANYGYTF. CDR3 sequence (DNA): TGTGCCAGCAGCAGGGAAGCTAACTATGGCTACACCTTC.